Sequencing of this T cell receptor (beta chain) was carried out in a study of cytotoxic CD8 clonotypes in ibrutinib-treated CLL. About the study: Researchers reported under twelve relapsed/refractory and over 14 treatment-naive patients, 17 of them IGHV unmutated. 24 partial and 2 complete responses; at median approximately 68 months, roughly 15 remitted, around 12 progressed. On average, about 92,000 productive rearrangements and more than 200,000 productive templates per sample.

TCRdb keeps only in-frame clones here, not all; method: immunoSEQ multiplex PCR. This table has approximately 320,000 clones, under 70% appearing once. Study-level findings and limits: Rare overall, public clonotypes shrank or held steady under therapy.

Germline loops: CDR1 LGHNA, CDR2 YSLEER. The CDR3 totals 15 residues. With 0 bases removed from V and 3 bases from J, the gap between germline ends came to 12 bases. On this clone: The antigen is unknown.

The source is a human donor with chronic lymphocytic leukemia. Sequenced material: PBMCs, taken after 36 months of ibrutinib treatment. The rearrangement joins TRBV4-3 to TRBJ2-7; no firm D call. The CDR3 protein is CASSQEWGLVYEQYF. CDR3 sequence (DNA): TGCGCCAGCAGCCAAGAATGGGGTCTCGTCTACGAGCAGTACTTC.